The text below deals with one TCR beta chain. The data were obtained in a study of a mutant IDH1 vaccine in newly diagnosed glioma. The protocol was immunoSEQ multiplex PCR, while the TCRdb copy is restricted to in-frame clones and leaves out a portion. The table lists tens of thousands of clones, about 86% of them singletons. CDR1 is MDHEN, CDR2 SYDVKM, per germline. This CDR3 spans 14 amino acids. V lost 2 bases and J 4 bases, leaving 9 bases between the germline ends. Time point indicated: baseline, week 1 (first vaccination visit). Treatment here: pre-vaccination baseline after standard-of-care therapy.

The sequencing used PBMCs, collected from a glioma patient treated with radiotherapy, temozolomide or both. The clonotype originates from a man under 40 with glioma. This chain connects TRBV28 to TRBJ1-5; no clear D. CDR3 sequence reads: CASSLPEYNQPQHF. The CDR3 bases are TGTGCCAGCAGTTTACCGGAGTATAATCAGCCCCAGCATTTT. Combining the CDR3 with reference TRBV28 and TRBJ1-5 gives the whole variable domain DVKVTQSSRYLVKRTGEKVFLECVQDMDHENMFWYRQDPGLGLRLIYFSYDVKMKEKGDIPEGYSVSREKKERFSLILESASTNQTSMYLCASSLPEYNQPQHFGDGTRLSIL.